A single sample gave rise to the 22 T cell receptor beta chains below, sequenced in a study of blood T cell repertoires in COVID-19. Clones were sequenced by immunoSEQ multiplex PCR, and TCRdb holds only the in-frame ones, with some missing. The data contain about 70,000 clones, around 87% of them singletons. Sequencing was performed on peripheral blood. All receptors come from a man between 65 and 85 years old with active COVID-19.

DNA for the CDR3: TGTGCCAGCAGCCGCGGGGCGGTCGGGGCCAACGTCCTGACTTTC. Residues: CASSRGAVGANVLTF. The chain links TRBV7-9 to TRBJ2-6; D is perhaps TRBD2 (6 bases). CDR3 length: 15 residues. The V gene lost 5 bases and the J gene lost 4 bases, with 12 bases spanning the gap. Germline V gene lookup returns CDR1 SEHNR and CDR2 FQNEAQ (reference sequence).

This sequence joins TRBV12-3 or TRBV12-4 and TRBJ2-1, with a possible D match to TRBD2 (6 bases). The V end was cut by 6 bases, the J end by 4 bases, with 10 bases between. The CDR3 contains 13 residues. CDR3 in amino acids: CASRASGYNEQFF. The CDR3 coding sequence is TGTGCCAGCAGGGCCAGCGGGTACAATGAGCAGTTCTTC.

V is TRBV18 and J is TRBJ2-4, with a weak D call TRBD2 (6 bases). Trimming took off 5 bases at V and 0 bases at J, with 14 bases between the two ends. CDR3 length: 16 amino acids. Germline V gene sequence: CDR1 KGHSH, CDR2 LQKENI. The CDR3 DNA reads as TGTGCCAGCTCAGGCGGCGGGACTCTAGCCAAAAACATTCAGTACTTC. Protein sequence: CASSGGGTLAKNIQYF.

The CDR3 nucleotides are TGTGCCAGCAGCCCCGAATGGCGGCCAACCCAAGAGACCCAGTACTTC. Translating it yields CASSPEWRPTQETQYF. The V and J genes are TRBV7-2 and TRBJ2-5; no clear D. V was cut by 5 bases and J by 1 base, with 17 bases left in between. This CDR3 contains 16 residues. Looked up from germline, CDR1 is SGHTA and CDR2 is FQGNSA.

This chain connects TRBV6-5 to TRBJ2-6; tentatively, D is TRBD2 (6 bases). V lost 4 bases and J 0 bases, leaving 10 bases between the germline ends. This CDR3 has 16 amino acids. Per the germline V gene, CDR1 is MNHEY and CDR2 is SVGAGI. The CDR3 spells CASSSGRISGANVLTF. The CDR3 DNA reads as TGTGCCAGCAGTTCCGGGAGAATCTCTGGGGCCAACGTCCTGACTTTC.

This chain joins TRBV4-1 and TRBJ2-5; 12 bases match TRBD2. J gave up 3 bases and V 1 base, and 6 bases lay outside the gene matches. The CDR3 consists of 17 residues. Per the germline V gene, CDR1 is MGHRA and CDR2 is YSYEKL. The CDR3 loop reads CASSQVGLAGPKETQYF. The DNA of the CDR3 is TGCGCCAGCAGCCAAGTTGGACTAGCGGGGCCGAAAGAGACCCAGTACTTC.

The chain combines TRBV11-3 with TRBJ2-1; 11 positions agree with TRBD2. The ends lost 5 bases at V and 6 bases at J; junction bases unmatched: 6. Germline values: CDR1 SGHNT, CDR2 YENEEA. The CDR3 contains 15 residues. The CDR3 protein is CASSPLAGGSNEQFF. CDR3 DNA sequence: TGTGCCAGCAGCCCTCTAGCGGGAGGTTCCAATGAGCAGTTCTTC. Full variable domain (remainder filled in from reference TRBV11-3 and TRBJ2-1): EAGVVQSPRYKIIEKKQPVAFWCNPISGHNTLYWYLQNLGQGPELLIRYENEEAVDDSQLPKDRFSAERLKGVDSTLKIQPAELGDSAVYLCASSPLAGGSNEQFFGPGTRLTVL.

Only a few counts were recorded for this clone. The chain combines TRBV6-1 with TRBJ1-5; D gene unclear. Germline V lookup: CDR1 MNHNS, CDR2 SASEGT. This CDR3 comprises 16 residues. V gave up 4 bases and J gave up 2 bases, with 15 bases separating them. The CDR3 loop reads CASSARVGGRNQPQHF. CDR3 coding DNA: TGTGCCAGCAGTGCCCGGGTCGGAGGGCGCAATCAGCCCCAGCATTTT.

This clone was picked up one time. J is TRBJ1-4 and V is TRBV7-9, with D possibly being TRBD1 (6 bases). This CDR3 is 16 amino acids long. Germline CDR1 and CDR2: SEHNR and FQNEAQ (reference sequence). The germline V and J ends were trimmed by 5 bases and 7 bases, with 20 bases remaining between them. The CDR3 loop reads CASSMPRGAVGEKLFF. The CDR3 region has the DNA TGTGCCAGCAGCATGCCCAGGGGCGCGGTGGGTGAAAAACTGTTTTTT.

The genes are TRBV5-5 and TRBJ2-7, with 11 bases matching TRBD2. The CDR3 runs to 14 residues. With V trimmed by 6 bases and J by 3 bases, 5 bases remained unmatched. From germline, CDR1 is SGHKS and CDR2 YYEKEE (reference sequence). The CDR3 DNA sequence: TGTGCCAGCACCCAGGGACTAGCGGACTACGAGCAGTACTTC. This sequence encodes CASTQGLADYEQYF. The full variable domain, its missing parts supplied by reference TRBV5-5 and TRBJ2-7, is DAGVTQSPTHLIKTRGQQVTLRCSPISGHKSVSWYQQVLGQGPQFIFQYYEKEERGRGNFPDRFSARQFPNYSSELNVNALLLGDSALYLCASTQGLADYEQYFGPGTRLTVT.

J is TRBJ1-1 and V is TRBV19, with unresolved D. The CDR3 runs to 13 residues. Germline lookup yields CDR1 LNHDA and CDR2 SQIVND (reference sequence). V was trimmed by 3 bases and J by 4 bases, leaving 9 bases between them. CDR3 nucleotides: TGTGCCAGTAGTATCGCCGGGAGCACTGAAGCTTTCTTT. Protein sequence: CASSIAGSTEAFF.

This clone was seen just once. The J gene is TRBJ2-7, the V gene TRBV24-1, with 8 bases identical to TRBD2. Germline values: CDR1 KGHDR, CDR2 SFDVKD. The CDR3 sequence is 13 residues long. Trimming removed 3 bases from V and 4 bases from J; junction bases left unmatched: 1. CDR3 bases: TGTGCCACCAGTGATCCGGGGGGGTACGAGCAGTACTTC. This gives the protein CATSDPGGYEQYF.

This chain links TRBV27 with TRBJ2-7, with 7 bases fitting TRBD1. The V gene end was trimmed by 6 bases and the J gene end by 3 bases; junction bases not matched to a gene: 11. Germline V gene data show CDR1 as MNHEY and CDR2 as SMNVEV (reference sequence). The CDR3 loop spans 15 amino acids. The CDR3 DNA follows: TGTGCCAGCAGCCAAACCGGGACAGTATTCTACGAGCAGTACTTC. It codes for CASSQTGTVFYEQYF.

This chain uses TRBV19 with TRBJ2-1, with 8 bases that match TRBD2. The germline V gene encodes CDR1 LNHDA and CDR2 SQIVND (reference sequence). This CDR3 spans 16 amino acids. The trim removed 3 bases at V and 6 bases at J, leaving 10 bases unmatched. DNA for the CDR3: TGTGCCAGTAGTATCCCCCGCGGGAGGCGGGGCAATGAGCAGTTCTTC. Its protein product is CASSIPRGRRGNEQFF.

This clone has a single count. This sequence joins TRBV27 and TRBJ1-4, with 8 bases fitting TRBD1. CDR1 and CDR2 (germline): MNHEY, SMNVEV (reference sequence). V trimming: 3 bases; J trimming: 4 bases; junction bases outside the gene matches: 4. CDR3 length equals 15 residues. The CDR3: CASSFGQGLNEKLFF. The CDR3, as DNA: TGTGCCAGCAGTTTCGGACAGGGCCTTAATGAAAAACTGTTTTTT.

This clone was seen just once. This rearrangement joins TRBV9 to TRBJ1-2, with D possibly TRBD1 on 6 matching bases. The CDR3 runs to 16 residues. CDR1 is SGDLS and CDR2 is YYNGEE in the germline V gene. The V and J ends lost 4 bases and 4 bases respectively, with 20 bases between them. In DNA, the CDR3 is TGTGCCAGCAGCCACCAAACACGAACAGGGCCCTATGGCTACACCTTC. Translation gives CASSHQTRTGPYGYTF.

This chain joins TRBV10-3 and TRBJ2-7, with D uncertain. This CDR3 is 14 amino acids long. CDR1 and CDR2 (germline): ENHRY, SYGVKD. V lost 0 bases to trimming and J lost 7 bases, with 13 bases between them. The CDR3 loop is CAISESETLGEQYF. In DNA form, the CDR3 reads TGTGCCATCAGTGAGTCGGAGACCCTCGGGGAGCAGTACTTC.

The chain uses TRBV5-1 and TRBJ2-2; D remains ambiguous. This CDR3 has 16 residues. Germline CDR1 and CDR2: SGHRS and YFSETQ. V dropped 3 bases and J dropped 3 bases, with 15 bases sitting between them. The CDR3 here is CASSSGGRQHTGELFF. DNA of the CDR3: TGCGCCAGCAGCTCCGGCGGTAGGCAACACACCGGGGAGCTGTTTTTT. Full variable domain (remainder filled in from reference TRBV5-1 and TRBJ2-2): KAGVTQTPRYLIKTRGQQVTLSCSPISGHRSVSWYQQTPGQGLQFLFEYFSETQRNKGNFPGRFSGRQFSNSRSEMNVSTLELGDSALYLCASSSGGRQHTGELFFGEGSRLTVL.

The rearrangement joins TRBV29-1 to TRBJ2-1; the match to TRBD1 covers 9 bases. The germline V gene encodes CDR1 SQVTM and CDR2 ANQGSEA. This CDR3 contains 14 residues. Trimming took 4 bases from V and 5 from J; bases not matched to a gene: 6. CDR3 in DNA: TGCAGCGTTGGGAACAGGGGGCAAAACAATGAGCAGTTCTTC. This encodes CSVGNRGQNNEQFF.

CDR3 DNA sequence: TGTGCCAGCAGCCCCCCCGCGGGAGGGCCTGGCTCCTACGAGCAGTACTTC. Translating it yields CASSPPAGGPGSYEQYF. J is TRBJ2-7 and V is TRBV7-2; 9 bases align to TRBD2. J gave up 0 bases and V 5 bases, and 11 bases lay outside the gene matches. Germline V CDR1 and CDR2: SGHTA, FQGNSA. CDR3 length: 17 amino acids.

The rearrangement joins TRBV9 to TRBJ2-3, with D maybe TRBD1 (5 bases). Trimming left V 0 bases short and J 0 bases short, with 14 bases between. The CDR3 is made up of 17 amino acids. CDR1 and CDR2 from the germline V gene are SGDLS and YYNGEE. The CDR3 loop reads CASSVGGRPPSTDTQYF. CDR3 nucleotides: TGTGCCAGCAGCGTAGGGGGCAGGCCTCCTAGCACAGATACGCAGTATTTT.

The CDR3 nucleotides are TGCGCCAGCAGCTCCGGGACTAGCGGGACAGATACGCAGTATTTT. It specifies CASSSGTSGTDTQYF. The chain carries TRBV5-1 and TRBJ2-3, with 12 positions matching TRBD2. The V and J ends lost 3 bases and 3 bases, in that order; junction bases with no gene match: 2. The CDR3 is 15 residues long. The germline CDR1 and CDR2 sequences are SGHRS and YFSETQ.